This T cell receptor beta chain derives from a study of T cell changes during pregnancy in multiple sclerosis (dated by TCRdb to the late 2010s). For the study in its entirety: The study looked at changes in the T cell repertoire across pregnancy in women with multiple sclerosis.

Library prep was done by the immunoSEQ multiplex PCR assay. TCRdb obtained this table from immuneACCESS and retained in-frame rearrangements with V and J assigned. These tables miss some clones; where compared with another copy, unresolved V genes account for less than half of the shortfall, and the remainder is unexplained. This sample holds some 29,000 clones; roughly 90% were observed only once. Clones ranked in the top ten supply about 6.4% of the sample. Reading the germline V gene gives CDR1 SGHNT and CDR2 YENEEA. For this chain, trimming is 1 base at the V end and 11 bases at the J end, and the number of junction bases without a gene match is 4. Reading from cysteine to phenylalanine, the CDR3 counts 13 amino acids. Only the CDR3 DNA is retained, 39 bases long and in frame from the first base. Concerning this clone itself: Its antigen is still unknown. Base qualities were left out, and no much larger clone turns up one base away.

Sequenced here: CD8+ T cells from peripheral blood mononuclear cells, sampled after pregnancy. This sequence uses TRBV11-3 and TRBJ2-5, and 10 junction bases match TRBD2. The sequence derives from a female donor with multiple sclerosis, enrolled in a pregnancy study. The sequence in DNA is TGTGCCAGCAGCTTAGGGAGCGGGAGGGAACAGTACTTC. Translation gives CASSLGSGREQYF.